The 9 T cell receptor beta chains below were found in one sample sequenced in a study of blood T cell repertoires in COVID-19. Here immunoSEQ multiplex PCR was the method, and the copy in TCRdb shows in-frame clones only, minus some. This sample has about 200,000 clones; nearly 90% occur once, and the top ten carry around a fifth. The sample consisted of peripheral blood. These receptors came from a man in his sixties with active or convalescent COVID-19.

The chain carries TRBV19 and TRBJ1-5, with D maybe TRBD1 (6 bases). The CDR3 extends over 14 amino acids. Germline loops: CDR1 LNHDA, CDR2 SQIVND (reference sequence). Between the trimmed V and J ends, which lost 2 bases and 5 bases, there was a span of 10 bases. CDR3 DNA: TGTGCCAGTAGTATATTGTCAGGGGATCAGCCCCAGCATTTT. It codes for CASSILSGDQPQHF.

The chain joins TRBV19 to TRBJ2-1; D is possibly TRBD1 (6 bases). This CDR3 has 14 residues. Deletions cut 5 bases from V and 5 bases from J, with 13 bases between. Germline CDR1 and CDR2: LNHDA and SQIVND (reference sequence). This CDR3 is CASSWQGRNNEQFF. The CDR3, as DNA: TGTGCCAGTAGTTGGCAGGGGCGTAACAATGAGCAGTTCTTC.

The chain couples TRBV7-3 to TRBJ2-1; TRBD2 matches 8 bases. With 5 bases clipped from V and 6 bases from J, the junction kept 9 bases outside the gene matches. Germline V CDR1 and CDR2: SGHTA, FQGTGA. There are 15 residues in the CDR3. CDR3 in DNA: TGTGCCAGCAGCGCGGGGGGCCTTCGGTCCAATGAGCAGTTCTTC. Translated, it gives CASSAGGLRSNEQFF.

The chain joins TRBV2 to TRBJ2-2; 7 bases are shared with TRBD2. Per the germline V gene, CDR1 is SNHLY and CDR2 is FYNNEI. The length of the CDR3 is 12 residues. V shed 6 bases, J shed 8 bases, and the junction held 3 bases outside the gene matches. The CDR3 DNA sequence: TGTGCCAGCAGCTTACTAGCGGGGGAGCTGTTTTTT. It specifies CASSLLAGELFF.

This clone was observed a handful of times. The V call is TRBV18, the J call TRBJ1-4; 7 bases fit TRBD1. CDR3 size: 16 residues. Germline V gives CDR1 KGHSH, CDR2 LQKENI. V lost 6 bases, J lost 7 bases, and 14 bases stayed unmatched. CDR3 region: CASSPKEGGGGEKLFF. DNA for the CDR3: TGTGCCAGCTCCCCCAAGGAAGGGGGCGGCGGTGAAAAACTGTTTTTT.

This chain connects TRBV6-5 to TRBJ1-5; weak D call: TRBD1 (5 bases). Germline CDR1 reads MNHEY; CDR2 reads SVGAGI. The CDR3 loop spans 14 amino acids. The V gene lost 6 bases and the J gene lost 2 bases, with 11 bases spanning the gap. The CDR3 DNA follows: TGTGCCAGCAGGGACCTCAGGGGCAATCAGCCCCAGCATTTT. Translating gives CASRDLRGNQPQHF.

The chain carries TRBV14 and TRBJ1-2; 7 bases are shared with TRBD1. This CDR3 is built from 13 residues. Losses at the gene ends were 4 bases for V and 3 bases for J; bases not matched to a gene: 2. Germline V gene lookup returns CDR1 SGHDN and CDR2 FVKESK. The CDR3 here is CASSRDSHYGYTF. The DNA of the CDR3 is TGTGCCAGCAGCCGGGACAGCCACTATGGCTACACCTTC.

The chain combines TRBV5-1 with TRBJ2-7; TRBD1 matches at 7 bases. The CDR3 is 14 amino acids. With V trimmed by 0 bases and J by 6 bases, 6 bases remained unmatched. Germline V gene sequence: CDR1 SGHRS, CDR2 YFSETQ. The CDR3 reads CASSLDEGAGEQYF. CDR3 sequence (DNA): TGCGCCAGCAGCTTGGATGAGGGGGCCGGCGAGCAGTACTTC.

V and J are TRBV29-1 and TRBJ2-7, with D hard to call. This CDR3 has 12 amino acids. Trimming cost V 1 base and J 4 bases, with 8 bases left between them. Germline CDR1 and CDR2: SQVTM and ANQGSEA. CDR3 protein: CSVEGPGYEQYF. The CDR3 nucleotides are TGCAGCGTTGAAGGGCCGGGTTACGAGCAGTACTTC.